This TCR beta chain was observed in a study of tumor and adjacent non-tumor tissue in lung cancer. Across the whole study: The cohort had 12 adenocarcinoma, 2 squamous cell and 1 small cell patients.

This clonotype appeared a single time. The junction does not match germline at one end; this may be a read error. The library came from three nested PCR rounds adapted from ARM-PCR protocols. From the multiplex PCR reads, TCRdb called clonotypes with MiXCR, one entry per CDR3 protein. The repertoire has 90,000 or so distinct CDR3 sequences, around three fifths of them found once; the top ten carry around 16%. No cell sorting was done before RNA was extracted from the tissue. The sample consisted of lung tumor tissue. This sequence originates from a man aged 65-85 years with non-small cell lung cancer.

This CDR3 reads CASSLQPGQGDTEAFF. The CDR3 DNA reads TGTGCTAGTAGTTTGCAACCTGGACAGGGGGACACTGAAGCTTTCTTT. The chain joins TRBV12-5 to TRBJ1-1, with TRBD1 matching over 10 bases. This CDR3 region has 16 residues. The V gene's germline CDR1 is LGHNT and CDR2 FRNRAP. Combining the CDR3 with reference TRBV12-5 and TRBJ1-1 gives the whole variable domain DARVTQTPRHKVTEMGQEVTMRCQPILGHNTVFWYRQTMMQGLELLAYFRNRAPLDDSGMPKDRFSAEMPDATLATLKIQPSEPRDSAVYFCASSLQPGQGDTEAFFGQGTRLTVV.